This TCR beta chain was recovered during a study of blood T cell repertoires in COVID-19. Study in general: The samples span acute and convalescent COVID-19 from the United States, Italy and Spain.

Methods used by the authors: The assay estimated nucleated cells by amplifying reference gene primers. Repertoires were generated with immunoSEQ multiplex PCR, while TCRdb's copy carries only in-frame clones and drops some. V and J calls and clone size are given by that table; D and trimming were obtained from the DNA. The repertoire has under 150,000 clones, 60% to 80% of them found once; the top ten carry over 6.5%. Per the germline V gene, CDR1 is LGHDT and CDR2 is YNNKEL (reference sequence). This CDR3 is built from 13 residues. V lost 3 bases and J 11 bases, leaving 16 bases between the germline ends.

The material sequenced was peripheral blood. The chain is built from TRBV3-1 (or the pseudogene TRBV3-2) and TRBJ1-1; possible D gene TRBD1, 5 bases. This TCR was sampled from a man between 45 and 60 years old with active or convalescent COVID-19. CDR3 protein: CASSQGDWTRAFF. The CDR3 nucleotides read TGTGCCAGCAGCCAGGGGGACTGGACACGGGCTTTCTTT.